These 25 T cell receptor beta chains were all obtained from the same sample, sequenced in a study of Ad26.COV2.S vaccination and SARS-CoV-2 variants (dated by TCRdb to the early 2020s). The sample's treatment or condition label, decoded: over 15 received Ad26.COV2.S at low or high dose, single or two shots; 5 received placebo; per-sample allocation not given. For vaccine and placebo recipients, repertoires were sequenced using samples collected on day 63 after the first injection. The receptor library was made with the immunoSEQ multiplex PCR assay. TCRdb retrieved this table from immuneACCESS and kept in-frame rearrangements only. Not all clones are present; in checked studies, unresolved V genes account for under half, and no reason is known for the remainder. The sample records around 270,000 clones, around nine tenths of which are singletons. The ten most abundant clones make up about 2.8% of the sample.

Material: peripheral blood, obtained in a trial of Ad26.COV2.S vaccine versus placebo. Receptor source: a person aged 18-60 years who received the Ad26.COV2.S COVID-19 vaccine or a placebo.

This clone has a single count. This sequence joins TRBV6-4 and TRBJ2-1; no clear D gene. This CDR3 is 15 amino acids long. Germline values: CDR1 MRHNA, CDR2 SNTAGT. V was pared by 5 bases and J by 1 base, with 12 bases between. Written as DNA, the CDR3 is TGTGCCAGCAGTACCGAGGTTGGGTCCTACAATGAGCAGTTCTTC. Its translation is CASSTEVGSYNEQFF.

V gene TRBV12-3 or TRBV12-4 combines with J gene TRBJ2-1; no firm D call. The CDR3 is 11 residues long. Trimming removed 7 bases from V and 10 bases from J, with 11 bases in between. CDR3 sequence reads: CASKEVDEQFF. The CDR3 DNA follows: TGTGCCAGCAAAGAGGTAGACGAGCAGTTCTTC.

The chain employs TRBV4-1 and TRBJ2-7; D is uncertain. The CDR3 loop spans 14 amino acids. V shed 0 bases and J shed 3 bases, with 9 bases lying between them. The germline gives CDR1 MGHRA, CDR2 YSYEKL. This CDR3 reads CASSQDHQSYEQYF. The CDR3 nucleotides are TGCGCCAGCAGCCAAGATCACCAGAGCTACGAGCAGTACTTC.

The chain recombines TRBV2 with TRBJ1-1, with D uncertain. Germline CDR1 and CDR2: SNHLY and FYNNEI. This CDR3 contains 13 residues. Trimming shortened V by 8 bases and J by 0 bases, and 10 bases separated the two germline ends. The CDR3 spells CASLRVMNTEAFF. In DNA form, the CDR3 reads TGTGCCAGCTTAAGGGTGATGAACACTGAAGCTTTCTTT.

The chain joins TRBV5-1 to TRBJ2-7; D is unclear. The CDR3 covers 13 residues. Trimming pared 1 base from V and 0 bases from J, leaving 5 bases between. CDR1 and CDR2 (germline): SGHRS, YFSETQ. The CDR3 spells CASSLTGSYEQYV. As DNA, the CDR3 is TGCGCCAGCAGCTTGACGGGCTCCTACGAGCAGTACGTC.

The chain carries TRBV19 and TRBJ1-1; 9 bases line up with TRBD1. CDR3 length: 15 amino acids. V was pared by 9 bases and J by 2 bases, with 10 bases of the junction left unmatched. Germline CDR1 is LNHDA and CDR2 is SQIVND (reference sequence). DNA for the CDR3: TGTGCCAGCCGCCCGACAGGGGGGGGAAACACTGAAGCTTTCTTT. It yields the protein CASRPTGGGNTEAFF.

The genes are TRBV5-1 and TRBJ2-7; 7 bases match TRBD2. The CDR3 has 14 residues. From germline, CDR1 is SGHRS and CDR2 YFSETQ. J was trimmed by 7 bases and V by 0 bases; bases with no gene match: 7. CDR3 protein: CASSLGGRESEQYV. The CDR3 bases are TGCGCCAGCAGCTTGGGCGGGCGGGAGAGTGAGCAGTACGTC.

This clone occurred once. The chain recombines TRBV27 with TRBJ2-3, with TRBD2 identical over 12 bases. Germline CDR1 is MNHEY and CDR2 is SMNVEV (reference sequence). The J segment lost 0 bases and the V segment lost 2 bases, leaving 3 bases of the junction unmatched. The CDR3 covers 17 residues. The CDR3 loop reads CASSLLAGGISTDTQYF. DNA for the CDR3: TGTGCCAGCAGTTTACTAGCGGGGGGGATTAGCACAGATACGCAGTATTTT.

The chain has TRBV6-5 and TRBJ1-6; the D is unclear. This CDR3 comprises 15 residues. Trimming removed 1 base at V and 5 bases at J, with 9 bases between. Germline values: CDR1 MNHEY, CDR2 SVGAGI. CDR3 in DNA: TGTGCCAGCAGTTACTTGGGTTTCAATAATTCACCCCTCCACTTT. As protein: CASSYLGFNNSPLHF.

The V gene is TRBV12-3 or TRBV12-4, the J gene TRBJ1-3; D not resolved. This CDR3 is built from 13 residues. V was cut by 6 bases and J by 3 bases, with 9 bases left in between. The CDR3 DNA is TGTGCCAGCAGAGCCCCCAGTGGAAACACCATATATTTT. It yields the protein CASRAPSGNTIYF.

The gene calls are TRBV19 and TRBJ2-3; 7 bases agree with TRBD2. Per the germline V gene, CDR1 is LNHDA and CDR2 is SQIVND (reference sequence). CDR3 length equals 15 residues. V dropped 6 bases and J dropped 1; count of bases not matched to a gene: 7. CDR3 in amino acids: CASRRAGEGTDTQYF. In nucleotides, the CDR3 is TGTGCCAGTAGACGGGCGGGGGAGGGCACAGATACGCAGTATTTT.

V and J are TRBV12-3 or TRBV12-4 and TRBJ2-1; no firm D call. The germline V and J ends were trimmed by 1 base and 4 bases, with 5 bases remaining between them. The CDR3 is made up of 13 amino acids. The CDR3 here is CASSLDFYNEQFF. CDR3 DNA: TGTGCCAGCAGTTTAGATTTTTACAATGAGCAGTTCTTC.

This rearrangement joins TRBV6-1 to TRBJ2-4, with 9 bases identical to TRBD1. Germline loops: CDR1 MNHNS, CDR2 SASEGT. The CDR3 is 14 residues long. V lost 7 bases and J lost 1; bases outside the gene matches: 2. CDR3 in amino acids: CASTTGGAKNIQYF. DNA for the CDR3: TGTGCCAGCACCACAGGGGGCGCCAAAAACATTCAGTACTTC.

The rearrangement uses TRBV6-5 and TRBJ1-1, with D hard to call. In germline, CDR1 is MNHEY, CDR2 SVGAGI. Deletions cut 8 bases from V and 1 base from J, with 8 bases between. The CDR3 totals 12 residues. The DNA for the CDR3 is TGTGCCAGCGTTCGTGGGAACACTGAAGCTTTCTTT. This encodes CASVRGNTEAFF.

V and J are TRBV19 and TRBJ1-1, with D tentatively TRBD1 (5 bases). The germline gives CDR1 LNHDA, CDR2 SQIVND (reference sequence). The V and J ends lost 4 bases and 5 bases respectively, with 14 bases between them. The length of the CDR3 is 14 residues. Here the CDR3 DNA reads TGTGCCAGTAGTAGGACACTAGCGAGTACTGAAGCTTTCTTT. This codes for CASSRTLASTEAFF.

This chain connects TRBV6-6 to TRBJ1-5, with TRBD1 matching over 9 bases. CDR1 is MNHNY, CDR2 SVGAGI, per germline (reference sequence). The length of the CDR3 is 16 residues. Trimming cost V 6 bases and J 0 bases; bases outside gene matches: 6. CDR3 region: CASSDRGVRSNQPQHF. The CDR3 bases are TGTGCCAGCAGCGACAGGGGGGTCCGTAGCAATCAGCCCCAGCATTTT.

V is TRBV7-9 and J is TRBJ1-4; 9 bases map to TRBD1. The length of the CDR3 is 14 residues. Germline lookup yields CDR1 SEHNR and CDR2 FQNEAQ (reference sequence). Unmatched junction bases numbered 2, after V lost 6 bases and J lost 3 bases. DNA of the CDR3: TGTGCCAGCAGAAGGACAGGGGCTAATGAAAAACTGTTTTTT. It is translated as CASRRTGANEKLFF.

J is TRBJ2-5 and V is TRBV18; 7 bases are shared with TRBD2. The CDR3 runs to 14 residues. After removal of 0 bases from V and 3 bases from J, the junction contained 1 base not matched to a gene. Germline loops: CDR1 KGHSH, CDR2 LQKENI. CDR3: CASSPPGTKETQYF. The CDR3, as DNA: TGTGCCAGCTCACCACCGGGGACTAAAGAGACCCAGTACTTC. The full variable domain, rest sourced from reference TRBV18 and TRBJ2-5, is NAGVMQNPRHLVRRRGQEARLRCSPMKGHSHVYWYRQLPEEGLKFMVYLQKENIIDESGMPKERFSAEFPKEGPSILRIQQVVRGDSAAYFCASSPPGTKETQYFGPGTRLLVL.

This chain uses TRBV28 with TRBJ1-2; 8 positions agree with TRBD1. Germline values: CDR1 MDHEN, CDR2 SYDVKM. Unmatched junction bases numbered 9, after V lost 4 bases and J lost 2 bases. The CDR3 extends over 16 amino acids. Here the CDR3 DNA reads TGTGCCAGCAGTTACCCACAGGGGGTCAAGAACTATGGCTACACCTTC. It translates to CASSYPQGVKNYGYTF.

The genes are TRBV5-8 and TRBJ1-6; D possibly corresponds to TRBD1 (6 bases). CDR3 length: 18 residues. Trimming removed 3 bases at V and 0 bases at J, with 16 bases between. Germline CDR1 and CDR2: SGHTS and YDEGEE. The DNA of the CDR3 is TGTGCCAGCAGCTCCCACCAGGACAGACGCTCCTATAATTCACCCCTCCACTTT. Protein sequence: CASSSHQDRRSYNSPLHF. Full variable domain (outside the CDR3, taken from reference TRBV5-8 and TRBJ1-6): EAGVTQSPTHLIKTRGQQATLRCSPISGHTSVYWYQQALGLGLQFLLWYDEGEERNRGNFPPRFSGRQFPNYSSELNVNALELEDSALYLCASSSHQDRRSYNSPLHFGNGTRLTVT.

The chain employs TRBV9 and TRBJ1-2; TRBD1 aligns across 7 bases. V was clipped by 1 base and J by 2 bases; unmatched bases: 2. This CDR3 has 14 residues. Per germline, CDR1 SGDLS and CDR2 YYNGEE. In DNA form, the CDR3 reads TGTGCCAGCAGCGTACAGGGGGGGAACTATGGCTACACCTTC. Its protein is CASSVQGGNYGYTF.

The rearrangement links TRBV6-5 to TRBJ1-1; 9 bases are a match to TRBD1. CDR3 length: 14 amino acids. V was pared by 4 bases and J by 1 base, with 1 base of the junction left unmatched. CDR1 is MNHEY and CDR2 is SVGAGI in the germline V gene. In DNA form, the CDR3 reads TGTGCCAGCAGTTGGGACAGGGCGAACACTGAAGCTTTCTTT. It encodes CASSWDRANTEAFF.

The chain couples TRBV9 to TRBJ1-5, with 7 positions matching TRBD1. This CDR3 comprises 14 residues. CDR1 and CDR2 (germline): SGDLS, YYNGEE. V was pared by 0 bases and J by 6 bases, with 3 bases of the junction left unmatched. The CDR3 nucleotides are TGTGCCAGCAGCGTAGGAGGGGGCACTCAGCCCCAGCATTTT. Protein: CASSVGGGTQPQHF. The whole variable domain, remainder taken from reference TRBV9 and TRBJ1-5, is DSGVTQTPKHLITATGQRVTLRCSPRSGDLSVYWYQQSLDQGLQFLIQYYNGEERAKGNILERFSAQQFPDLHSELNLSSLELGDSALYFCASSVGGGTQPQHFGDGTRLSIL.

The sample holds one count of this clone. CDR3 amino acids: CASSPGVVVVEAFF. The CDR3, as DNA: TGCGCCAGCAGCCCCGGGGTTGTTGTGGTCGAAGCTTTCTTT. The chain uses TRBV5-1 and TRBJ1-1, with unresolved D. The germline gives CDR1 SGHRS, CDR2 YFSETQ. The CDR3 is 14 residues long. V gave up 4 bases and J gave up 8 bases, with 18 bases separating them.

The chain carries TRBV7-9 and TRBJ2-5; 12 positions match TRBD2. The CDR3 is made up of 18 amino acids. V shed 4 bases and J 4 bases; nucleotides not matched to a gene: 13. Looked up from germline, CDR1 is SEHNR and CDR2 is FQNEAQ (reference sequence). Here the CDR3 DNA reads TGTGCCAGCAGCTCCATACCCCAACTAGCGGGAGGCCGAGAGACCCAGTACTTC. It yields the protein CASSSIPQLAGGRETQYF.